This entry lists 24 T cell receptor beta chains sequenced from one sample in a study of tumor-infiltrating lymphocytes in oesophageal squamous cell carcinoma. TCRdb passed the PCR reads through MiXCR, listing each CDR3 protein once. The sample carries fewer than 15,000 distinct CDR3 sequences, around 50% recorded once. Sample: esophageal tumor tissue. Receptor source: a male donor with esophageal squamous cell carcinoma.

This clonotype is medium-sized in the sample. This chain uses TRBV7-3 with TRBJ2-3; D is possibly TRBD1 (6 bases). V was clipped by 5 bases and J by 2 bases, with 8 bases between them. The CDR3 has 13 residues. Germline V gene lookup returns CDR1 SGHTA and CDR2 FQGTGA. The chain's CDR3 is CASSTGPTDTQYF. In DNA form, the CDR3 reads TGTGCCAGCAGCACAGGGCCCACAGATACGCAGTATTTT.

In its sample, this clonotype was seen a few times. The germline gene is not matched at one end of the junction; a read error may be the cause. J is TRBJ2-3 and V is TRBV7-7; D gene ambiguous. The CDR3 has 17 amino acids. Germline values: CDR1 SSHAT, CDR2 FNYEAQ (reference sequence). CDR3 in amino acids: CASSKSGEVSRTDTQYF. In nucleotides, the CDR3 is TGTGCTAGCAGTAAATCCGGCGAAGTATCCCGCACAGATACGCAGTATTTT.

By sample fraction, this clonotype is medium-sized (0.01 to 0.1%). A much bigger clone sits one base away, suggesting this may be a read error. V and J are TRBV7-3 and TRBJ2-5; 7 bases align to TRBD2. J gave up 11 bases and V 2 bases, and 14 bases lay outside the gene matches. This CDR3 is 15 amino acids long. The germline V gene encodes CDR1 SGHTA and CDR2 FQGTGA. The CDR3 bases are TGTGCCAGCAGCTTAGAGGGCGGGAGCTACAATGAGCAGTACTTC. It encodes CASSLEGGSYNEQYF.

The chain couples TRBV6-1 to TRBJ2-3; 8 bases align to TRBD1. CDR1 is MNHNS and CDR2 is SASEGT in the germline V gene. V lost 2 bases and J lost 0; bases outside the gene matches: 7. The CDR3 covers 17 residues. The CDR3 DNA sequence: TGTGCCAGCAGTGAACGAACAGGGGGGACTAGCACAGATACGCAGTATTTT. This encodes CASSERTGGTSTDTQYF.

The chain is built from TRBV7-8 and TRBJ2-7; no clear D gene. There are 13 residues in the CDR3. From germline, CDR1 is SGHVS and CDR2 FQNEAQ. With 0 bases removed from V and 3 bases from J, the gap between germline ends came to 6 bases. The CDR3 DNA reads as TGTGCCAGCAGCTTAGCTTGGGACTACGAGCAGTACTTC. It is translated as CASSLAWDYEQYF.

In this sample, this clonotype turned up a few times. J is TRBJ2-4 and V is TRBV30; 11 bases align to TRBD1. Trimming cost V 0 bases and J 4 bases; bases outside gene matches: 5. The germline gives CDR1 GTSNPN, CDR2 SVGIG (reference sequence). The CDR3 totals 16 residues. CDR3 sequence (DNA): TGTGCCTGGAGTGTACTTGGGACAGGGGGGAAAAACATTCAGTACTTC. This translates into CAWSVLGTGGKNIQYF.

This clonotype was counted between two and nine times. The CDR3 bases are TGTGCCAGCAGCTTAGAGTTCCAGTCCCAAGAGACCCAGTACTTC. This sequence encodes CASSLEFQSQETQYF. V gene TRBV11-2 combines with J gene TRBJ2-5, with D hard to call. Trimming took off 0 bases at V and 1 base at J, with 9 bases between the two ends. Germline-derived CDR1 and CDR2 are SGHAT and FQNNGV. This CDR3 is built from 15 residues.

CDR3 residues: CASSLGRTSGYNEQYF. The CDR3 coding sequence is TGTGCCAGCAGCTTAGGCAGGACTAGCGGATACAATGAGCAGTACTTC. The chain employs TRBV7-2 and TRBJ2-3; TRBD2 agrees at 10 bases. The DNA end lines up better with TRBJ2-7; the J call may be wrong. There are 16 residues in the CDR3. Germline V gene data show CDR1 as SGHTA and CDR2 as FQGNSA.

The V and J genes are TRBV7-4 and TRBJ1-2, with D possibly matching TRBD1 (6 bases). V was pared by 5 bases and J by 0 bases, with 19 bases between. This CDR3 is 17 amino acids long. In germline, CDR1 is SGHVT, CDR2 SQSDAQ. The CDR3 bases are TGTGCCAGCAGCACAACCGGGGGGGCAGCCCCTAACTATGGCTACACCTTC. It translates to CASSTTGGAAPNYGYTF.

V usage is TRBV10-3 and J usage is TRBJ1-2; 10 bases agree with TRBD1. Unmatched junction bases numbered 7, after V lost 2 bases and J lost 7 bases. The CDR3 covers 15 residues. Looked up from germline, CDR1 is ENHRY and CDR2 is SYGVKD. CDR3 in DNA: TGTGCCATCAGTGAGGCCGACAGGGGGCAAATTGGCTACACCTTC. Translation: CAISEADRGQIGYTF.

Judged by abundance, this clonotype is medium-sized (0.01 to 0.1%). The chain uses TRBV12-3 or TRBV12-4 and TRBJ2-7; TRBD1 matches at 9 bases. V lost 6 bases to trimming and J lost 0 bases; unmatched junction nucleotides: 6. The CDR3 is 15 residues long. The CDR3 DNA follows: TGTGCCAGCAGAGATCAGACAGGGGGCTCCTACGAGCAGTACTTC. It translates to CASRDQTGGSYEQYF.

Comment on this clonotype: Lacking the conserved final phenylalanine or tryptophan, this CDR3 likely reflects a read error. No DNA is shown, since the ends of the CDR3 on it are uncertain; the CDR3 is the one TCRdb lists. The rearrangement links TRBV7-9 to TRBJ2-7; the table's TRBD1 call for D was not verified on the DNA. The CDR3 is 18 residues long, ends included. The germline gives CDR1 SEHNR, CDR2 FQNEAQ (reference sequence). Here the CDR3 reads CASSLSHVPGFYGYTFGS.

This clonotype has only one observation. The chain uses TRBV7-2 and TRBJ1-2, with a possible D match to TRBD1 (5 bases). The CDR3 sequence is 12 residues long. Germline assignment: CDR1 SGHTA and CDR2 FQGNSA. Trimming left V 5 bases short and J 7 bases short, with 11 bases between. CDR3 protein: CASSQGLSGYTF. In DNA form, the CDR3 reads TGTGCCAGCAGCCAGGGACTATCTGGCTACACCTTC.

In DNA form, the CDR3 reads TGTGCCACCAGTGAGACCGGGACAGTAGAGACCCAGTACTTC. Translating it yields CATSETGTVETQYF. J is TRBJ2-5 and V is TRBV24-1; 7 nucleotides line up with TRBD1. Germline V gives CDR1 KGHDR, CDR2 SFDVKD. The ends lost 4 bases at V and 4 bases at J; junction bases unmatched: 5. The CDR3 runs to 14 residues.

The chain employs TRBV11-2 and TRBJ1-1; D is possibly TRBD1 (5 bases). This CDR3 comprises 13 residues. The V end lost 6 bases, the J end lost 4 bases, and 12 bases lay between the germline ends. Germline V gives CDR1 SGHAT, CDR2 FQNNGV. This chain's CDR3 is CASRPGWATEAFF. CDR3 bases: TGTGCCAGCAGGCCAGGGTGGGCCACTGAAGCTTTCTTT.

This clonotype was seen just once. V and J are TRBV7-6 and TRBJ2-5; 9 bases fit TRBD2. This CDR3 region has 12 residues. After removal of 6 bases from V and 5 bases from J, the junction contained 1 base not matched to a gene. Germline V gene sequence: CDR1 SGHVS, CDR2 FNYEAQ. For the CDR3, the DNA is TGTGCCAGCAGGCGGGGGGGTGAGACCCAGTACTTC. Its translation: CASRRGGETQYF.

The chain combines TRBV19 with TRBJ2-6, with 7 bases matching TRBD2. This CDR3 is built from 15 residues. V trimming: 11 bases; J trimming: 0 bases; junction bases outside the gene matches: 7. Germline V gene lookup returns CDR1 LNHDA and CDR2 SQIVND (reference sequence). The CDR3 spells CAAGGRDSGANVLTF. For the CDR3, the DNA is TGTGCCGCCGGGGGGAGGGACTCTGGGGCCAACGTCCTGACTTTC. The entire variable domain, with the rest obtained from reference TRBV19 and TRBJ2-6, is as follows: DGGITQSPKYLFRKEGQNVTLSCEQNLNHDAMYWYRQDPGQGLRLIYYSQIVNDFQKGDIAEGYSVSREKKESFPLTVTSAQKNPTAFYLCAAGGRDSGANVLTFGAGSRLTVL.

The chain employs TRBV7-3 and TRBJ2-3; 9 nucleotides align to TRBD2. The J call may be wrong; the DNA end is better matched by TRBJ2-1. CDR3 length equals 15 residues. The germline gives CDR1 SGHTA, CDR2 FQGTGA. The CDR3 spells CASSLRGGRDNEQFF. In nucleotides, the CDR3 is TGTGCCAGCAGCCTGAGAGGCGGGAGGGACAATGAGCAGTTCTTC.

The gene calls are TRBV2 and TRBJ2-1; D could derive from TRBD1 or TRBD2 (5 bases each). The CDR3 length is 14 residues. Trimming removed 7 bases at V and 1 base at J, with 11 bases between. Germline V gene lookup returns CDR1 SNHLY and CDR2 FYNNEI. The CDR3 region is CASTREGSYNEQFF. DNA for the CDR3: TGTGCCAGCACCCGAGAGGGGTCCTACAATGAGCAGTTCTTC.

The chain recombines TRBV7-2 with TRBJ2-5; TRBD1 matches at 8 bases. Germline V CDR1 and CDR2: SGHTA, FQGNSA. With V trimmed by 5 bases and J by 4 bases, 9 bases remained unmatched. The CDR3 totals 15 residues. The CDR3 coding sequence is TGTGCCAGCAGCCTCGGACAGGGAGTCTTAGAGACCCAGTACTTC. Protein sequence: CASSLGQGVLETQYF.

This clonotype was counted only a few times. This chain joins TRBV7-2 and TRBJ2-3; TRBD2 matches 9 bases. The CDR3 has 18 residues. Looked up from germline, CDR1 is SGHTA and CDR2 is FQGNSA. V shed 5 bases, J shed 2 bases, and the junction held 14 bases outside the gene matches. The CDR3 nucleotides read TGTGCCAGCAGCCTACTAGGGGGAGCGGGAGGACACACAGATACGCAGTATTTT. It yields the protein CASSLLGGAGGHTDTQYF.

Of note for this clonotype: A junction end diverges from the germline sequence, so it may reflect a read error. The CDR3 DNA reads TGTGCTAGCAGCCTCACCGGGACTGGGGAGCAGTTCTTC. Protein sequence: CASSLTGTGEQFF. The chain recombines TRBV7-9 with TRBJ2-7, with D possibly TRBD2 on 6 matching bases. The DNA matches TRBJ2-1 better at its end, which makes the J call doubtful. The V gene's germline CDR1 is SEHNR and CDR2 FQNEAQ (reference sequence). The CDR3 is 13 residues long.

Worth noting for this clonotype: In this CDR3 the conserved last residue, phenylalanine or tryptophan, is missing, so a read error is likely. The DNA is left out, because the CDR3 cannot be placed on it with certainty; the CDR3 is given as TCRdb lists it. The CDR3 sequence: CASSNLRDGTYEQYFGP. The rearrangement uses TRBV12-3 or TRBV12-4 and TRBJ2-3; the listed D gene, TRBD1, was not tested against the DNA. The CDR3 contains 17 residues when both ends are counted.

Of note for this clonotype: One end of the junction fails to match germline, which may point to a read error. V gene TRBV7-9 combines with J gene TRBJ2-1; maybe TRBD2 (6 bases). From germline, CDR1 is SEHNR and CDR2 FQNEAQ (reference sequence). CDR3 length: 15 residues. The CDR3 loop is CASSLVGGNYNEQFF. CDR3 nucleotide sequence: TGTGCCAGCAGCTTAGTGGGCGGGAACTACAATGAGCAGTTCTTT.